This TCR beta chain derives from a study of PD-1 blockade in classical Hodgkin lymphoma. The time point is: newly diagnosed, previously untreated cHL patient sample. The study isolated CD8+ T cells from thawed PBMCs by magnetic negative selection. This CDR3 spans 17 amino acids. In germline, CDR1 is SEHNR, CDR2 FQNEAQ (reference sequence). With V trimmed by 4 bases and J by 3 bases, 12 bases remained unmatched. The method was immunoSEQ multiplex PCR; TCRdb's version includes in-frame clones alone and lacks a portion of them. The sample carries more than 12,000 clones, 91% recorded once. Study-wide findings and caveats: Why the repertoires differ is still unclear, perhaps disease activity or prior therapy.

Concerning this clone: The antigen is undetermined.

This clonotype originated in a human donor with classical Hodgkin lymphoma. The sequenced material came from CD8+ T cells from blood. J is TRBJ2-5 and V is TRBV7-9, with TRBD1 identical over 9 bases. The CDR3 coding sequence is TGTGCCAGCAGCTCCGCTGCGGCGGGACAGGGAAAAGAGACCCAGTACTTC. It translates to CASSSAAAGQGKETQYF. Supplemented by reference TRBV7-9 and TRBJ2-5, the full variable domain reads DTGVSQNPRHKITKRGQNVTFRCDPISEHNRLYWYRQTLGQGPEFLTYFQNEAQLEKSRLLSDRFSAERPKGSFSTLEIQRTEQGDSAMYLCASSSAAAGQGKETQYFGPGTRLLVL.